This T cell receptor beta chain was recovered during a study of blood T cell repertoires in COVID-19. V shed 0 bases and J 5 bases; nucleotides not matched to a gene: 7. The germline CDR1 and CDR2 sequences are SGHRS and YFSETQ. The length of the CDR3 is 16 residues. Produced via immunoSEQ multiplex PCR; TCRdb's table is partial and in-frame only. The sample yields around 80,000 clones, over 65% seen once. V usage is TRBV5-1 and J usage is TRBJ1-4; 7 nucleotides agree with TRBD1. The source is a man aged 50 to 59 with active or convalescent COVID-19. Material for sequencing was peripheral blood. In nucleotides, the CDR3 is TGCGCCAGCAGCTTGGCCCGGTTGGACAGGAATGAAAAACTGTTTTTT. This sequence encodes CASSLARLDRNEKLFF.